Sequencing of this T cell receptor (beta chain) was carried out in a study of blood T cell repertoires in COVID-19 (dated by TCRdb to about 2020). For context, the study as a whole: Collaborator samples came from the United States, Italy and Spain and covered acute and convalescent phases of COVID-19. The material from the prospective study consisted of cDNA or gDNA derived from T cells, B-cell-depleted T cells, or PBMCs. Subjects who had been exposed to COVID-19, were actively infected with it, or had recovered from it provided the deeply sampled blood TCRbeta repertoires that made up the dataset. A freely available public database, intended as a resource for researchers studying the immune response to SARS-CoV-2, is where the repertoires were released. Samples came from the ongoing ImmuneRACE study (first 160 participants) plus 1,254 subjects from 6 global collaborators. Nearly every sample came with metadata listing a de-identified subject ID, COVID-19 status, age in years and sex. Where available, HLA class I and class II types were obtained from metadata supplied by the sample provider rather than from assay-based typing. General conclusions and limits of the study: Clinical and demographic metadata were provided uncurated, with the amount varying by source and participant.

The CDR3 measures 13 amino acids from cysteine to phenylalanine. Only the CDR3 DNA stays, 39 bases, in frame from base 1. CDR1 LNHDA and CDR2 SQIVND are derived from the germline V gene (reference sequence). V is pruned by 6 bases and J by 8 bases, leaving 9 bases of the junction without a gene match. This clone showed up just a few times. Its antigen specificity is not known. No base-level quality is on record; no much larger clone is a single base apart. The collaborating institutions used their own protocols to collect whole blood in K2EDTA tubes. For TCRbeta analysis, collaborators shipped samples in one of three forms: frozen whole blood, isolated PBMCs, or DNA extracted from either of those sample types. TCRbeta CDR3 regions were amplified from genomic DNA using the immunoSEQ Assay, a bias-controlled multiplex PCR. The original pipeline was this. The number of nucleated cells in each sample was estimated from the amplification of reference gene primers within the assay. Sequence reads were collapsed and filtered to measure the absolute abundance of every unique TCRbeta CDR3 rearrangement. For each sample, productive Simpson clonality was calculated as the square root of Simpson's diversity index over productive rearrangements. Entries here come from immuneACCESS through TCRdb and include only in-frame sequences with V and J called. Some clones fail to appear in such tables; in the studies checked, an unresolved V gene covers under half of the shortfall, and the cause of the remainder is unknown. D and trimming come from the DNA, and the V and J calls and clone size come from that table. The sample table holds 150,000 to 200,000 clones, of which around 85% were seen once. The top ten clones comprise approximately 3.3% of the sample.

Material for sequencing was peripheral blood. The TCR originated in a human donor with acute or convalescent COVID-19. The donor label of this sample is uncertain. This chain is built from TRBV19 and TRBJ1-1; TRBD1 lines up with 7 middle nucleotides. This receptor carries the CDR3 CASRLGTAKEAFF. The nucleotides are TGTGCCAGTAGGCTTGGGACAGCGAAAGAAGCTTTCTTT.